A single sample gave rise to the 31 T cell receptor beta chains below, sequenced in a study of T cells in Graves' hyperthyroidism and ophthalmopathy. RNA transcripts gave rise to amplified TCR beta CDR3 regions. The HTBI primer set was used in a first-round RT-PCR of the TCR CDR3. TCRdb reprocessed the multiplex PCR reads via MiXCR and lists one record per CDR3 protein. Of roughly 500,000 distinct CDR3 sequences detected, over 45% appear once; the ten largest clones hold around two fifths. Sequenced material: peripheral blood or thyroid tissue (not recorded which). All receptors come from an adult woman with Graves' disease, either hyperthyroidism or ophthalmopathy (not recorded which).

This clonotype was recorded at least ten times. J is TRBJ1-6 and V is TRBV20-1; the D is unclear. CDR1 and CDR2 (germline): DFQATT, SNEGSKA (reference sequence). V lost 0 bases to trimming and J lost 10 bases, with 13 bases between them. The CDR3 totals 14 residues. The CDR3: CSARDRQAYSPLHF. The CDR3 DNA reads as TGCAGTGCTAGAGATCGGCAGGCCTACTCACCCCTCCACTTT.

This sequence joins TRBV5-1 and TRBJ1-4, with D perhaps matching TRBD1 (5 bases). The germline CDR1 and CDR2 sequences are SGHRS and YFSETQ. The V and J ends lost 3 bases and 4 bases respectively, with 16 bases between them. This CDR3 has 16 residues. CDR3 loop: CASSSAGGTYNEKLFF. The CDR3 region has the DNA TGCGCCAGCAGCTCTGCGGGGGGGACCTATAATGAAAAACTGTTTTTT.

The V call is TRBV7-2, the J call TRBJ2-5; possibly TRBD1 or TRBD2 for D (6 bases each). Germline CDR1 reads SGHTA; CDR2 reads FQGNSA. The V end was cut by 0 bases, the J end by 8 bases, with 13 bases between. The CDR3 covers 14 residues. The CDR3 loop reads CASSLANGGGTQYF. CDR3 sequence (DNA): TGTGCCAGCAGCTTAGCGAACGGGGGCGGAACCCAGTACTTC.

This clonotype occurred a few times. The chain uses TRBV7-8 and TRBJ1-6, with 11 nucleotides matching TRBD1. The CDR3 consists of 15 residues. Germline values: CDR1 SGHVS, CDR2 FQNEAQ. The trim removed 7 bases at V and 10 bases at J, leaving 9 bases unmatched. The CDR3: CASTEDRGPRSPLHF. The CDR3 DNA follows: TGTGCCAGCACCGAGGACAGGGGGCCTAGATCACCCCTCCACTTT.

The gene calls are TRBV2 and TRBJ2-7; D might be TRBD1 or TRBD2, each matching 5 bases. CDR3 size: 14 residues. Germline V gives CDR1 SNHLY, CDR2 FYNNEI. V was clipped by 6 bases and J by 2 bases, with 14 bases between them. The CDR3 is CASSPGTFTYEQYF. The CDR3 region has the DNA TGTGCCAGCAGCCCCGGGACCTTCACCTACGAGCAGTACTTC.

DNA for the CDR3: TGTGCCAGCAGCTTAGTTGGCACTAGCGGACAAGAGACCCAGTACTTC. It translates to CASSLVGTSGQETQYF. The rearrangement links TRBV7-6 to TRBJ2-5; 8 bases are a match to TRBD2. The CDR3 totals 16 residues. Trimming at V came to 1 base and at J to 2 bases, leaving 6 bases not matched to a gene. Germline V lookup: CDR1 SGHVS, CDR2 FNYEAQ.

At least ten counts were recorded for this clonotype. V usage is TRBV10-3 and J usage is TRBJ1-1; D is ambiguous. CDR1 is ENHRY and CDR2 is SYGVKD in the germline V gene. Trimming took 6 bases from V and 4 from J, leaving 12 bases between them. This CDR3 contains 13 residues. The CDR3 here is CAISHTGFTEAFF. The CDR3 DNA sequence: TGTGCCATCAGCCACACGGGATTCACTGAAGCTTTCTTT.

The J gene is TRBJ2-7, the V gene TRBV20-1, with 7 bases fitting TRBD1. V shed 1 base, J shed 5 bases, and the junction held 8 bases outside the gene matches. There are 14 residues in the CDR3. In germline, CDR1 is DFQATT, CDR2 SNEGSKA (reference sequence). CDR3 in DNA: TGCAGTGCTAGAGCCATACAGGGGTACCACGAGCAGTACTTC. Protein sequence: CSARAIQGYHEQYF.

This clonotype was detected a few times. This chain links TRBV20-1 with TRBJ2-7; D is undetermined. Germline lookup yields CDR1 DFQATT and CDR2 SNEGSKA (reference sequence). The V end was cut by 2 bases, the J end by 2 bases, with 13 bases between. This CDR3 has 14 amino acids. As DNA, the CDR3 is TGCAGTGCTAGAACGAGACGCACGGCCTACGAGCAGTACTTC. Translation gives CSARTRRTAYEQYF.

CDR3 protein: CASSLADLTPTQYF. Here the CDR3 DNA reads TGTGCCAGCAGCTTAGCGGACTTGACACCCACGCAGTATTTT. The J gene is TRBJ2-3, the V gene TRBV7-2; weak D call: TRBD2 (5 bases). V gave up 0 bases and J gave up 9 bases, with 13 bases separating them. Germline V gene data show CDR1 as SGHTA and CDR2 as FQGNSA. There are 14 residues in the CDR3.

The chain uses TRBV10-1 and TRBJ2-7, with D unresolved. The germline V gene has CDR1 WNHNN and CDR2 SYGVQD (reference sequence). Trimming stripped 3 bases from V and 0 bases from J, with 15 bases between. The CDR3 consists of 16 residues. The CDR3 spells CASSESHIQISYEQYF. The CDR3 DNA sequence: TGCGCCAGCAGTGAAAGCCACATACAAATCTCCTACGAGCAGTACTTC.

This clonotype was seen a few times. The rearrangement joins TRBV12-3 or TRBV12-4 to TRBJ2-5; D is uncertain. The V and J ends lost 5 bases and 10 bases respectively, with 11 bases between them. There are 11 residues in the CDR3. The CDR3 DNA follows: TGTGCCAGCAGTGAACAAGGGATCCAGTACTTC. It is translated as CASSEQGIQYF.

This rearrangement joins TRBV10-3 to TRBJ2-7; D gene unclear. V lost 10 bases and J 2 bases, leaving 9 bases between the germline ends. The CDR3 is made up of 11 amino acids. The germline V gene encodes CDR1 ENHRY and CDR2 SYGVKD. The CDR3 coding sequence is TGTGCCACCCGAATCCCCTACGAGCAGTACTTC. Protein sequence: CATRIPYEQYF.

This clonotype was detected many times. This chain uses TRBV20-1 with TRBJ1-5; TRBD1 is a possible D gene (6 bases). V was clipped by 4 bases and J by 3 bases, with 10 bases between them. Germline CDR1 reads DFQATT; CDR2 reads SNEGSKA (reference sequence). The CDR3 runs to 13 residues. This chain's CDR3 is CSANRDNNQPQHF. DNA for the CDR3: TGCAGTGCTAACCGGGACAACAATCAGCCCCAGCATTTT.

In this sample, this clonotype turned up many times. CDR3 sequence: CASTGDIAYEQYF. CDR3 DNA sequence: TGTGCCAGTACGGGGGACATAGCCTACGAGCAGTACTTC. This chain links TRBV6-6 with TRBJ2-7; D possibly matches TRBD1 or TRBD2 (6 bases each). The CDR3 is 13 amino acids. Trimming took 9 bases from V and 2 from J, leaving 14 bases between them. Germline values: CDR1 MNHNY, CDR2 SVGAGI (reference sequence).

This clonotype was seen at least ten times. The gene calls are TRBV19 and TRBJ1-1; TRBD1 agrees at 7 bases. The trim removed 5 bases at V and 12 bases at J, leaving 6 bases unmatched. The germline CDR1 and CDR2 sequences are LNHDA and SQIVND (reference sequence). The length of the CDR3 is 11 residues. The CDR3 DNA follows: TGTGCCAGTAGTGCCAACAGGGGAACTTTCTTT. Translation: CASSANRGTFF.

This clonotype came up many times. The chain uses TRBV5-1 and TRBJ1-3; D perhaps matches TRBD1 (5 bases). This CDR3 contains 17 residues. Germline V CDR1 and CDR2: SGHRS, YFSETQ. The V end was cut by 0 bases, the J end by 1 base, with 14 bases between. CDR3 region: CASSLGRQLSSGNTIYF. The DNA for the CDR3 is TGCGCCAGCAGCTTGGGACGACAGTTGTCTTCTGGAAACACCATATATTTT.

This clonotype was seen repeatedly, ten times or more. The gene calls are TRBV11-1 and TRBJ2-7, with a possible D match to TRBD2 (6 bases). CDR1 SGHAT and CDR2 FQDESV come from the germline V gene (reference sequence). The V and J ends lost 2 bases and 4 bases respectively, with 9 bases between them. The CDR3 is 13 amino acids. CDR3 protein: CASSLNGGYEQYF. CDR3 bases: TGTGCCAGCAGCTTAAATGGAGGGTACGAGCAGTACTTC.

The rearrangement uses TRBV29-1 and TRBJ2-1; 10 nucleotides line up with TRBD1. The germline CDR1 and CDR2 sequences are SQVTM and ANQGSEA. Unmatched junction bases numbered 4, after V lost 3 bases and J lost 5 bases. CDR3 length equals 14 residues. The DNA for the CDR3 is TGCAGCGTTGACGGGACAGGGGACAACAATGAGCAGTTCTTC. Translating gives CSVDGTGDNNEQFF.

With regard to this clonotype: This could be a read error, since a much larger clone is one nucleotide away. The chain is built from TRBV28 and TRBJ1-2; no firm D call. CDR1 and CDR2 (germline): MDHEN, SYDVKM. There are 12 residues in the CDR3. The CDR3 coding sequence is TGTGCCAGCTCGGGGATTAACTATGACTACACCTTC. Translated, it gives CASSGINYDYTF.

This chain links TRBV29-1 with TRBJ1-1; no clear D gene. V lost 7 bases, J lost 6 bases, and 15 bases lay in between. This CDR3 spans 12 amino acids. CDR1 and CDR2 (germline): SQVTM, ANQGSEA. CDR3 loop: CSALGGWPEAFF. The CDR3, as DNA: TGCAGCGCCCTCGGTGGATGGCCTGAAGCTTTCTTT.

CDR3 protein: CASSPTRVGRQETQYF. In DNA, the CDR3 is TGTGCCAGCAGCCCCACGCGGGTAGGACGGCAAGAGACCCAGTACTTC. V gene TRBV7-9 combines with J gene TRBJ2-5, with D perhaps TRBD2 (5 bases). The CDR3 sequence is 16 residues long. The germline V and J ends were trimmed by 5 bases and 2 bases, with 18 bases remaining between them. Germline CDR1 SEHNR, CDR2 FQNEAQ (reference sequence).

This clonotype occurred many times. The chain links TRBV11-2 to TRBJ2-7, with D possibly being TRBD1 (6 bases). CDR3 length: 14 residues. The V gene lost 7 bases and the J gene lost 3 bases, with 16 bases spanning the gap. Germline CDR1 SGHAT, CDR2 FQNNGV. The CDR3 DNA sequence: TGTGCCAGCACTCTAGCAGGGGTCCACTACGAGCAGTACTTC. Amino acids: CASTLAGVHYEQYF.

This clonotype was counted only a few times. The chain employs TRBV29-1 and TRBJ2-7, with 7 positions matching TRBD1. This CDR3 spans 12 amino acids. Germline V lookup: CDR1 SQVTM, CDR2 ANQGSEA. V lost 4 bases, J lost 5 bases, and 5 bases stayed unmatched. In nucleotides, the CDR3 is TGCAGCGTTGCCAGACAGGGCCACGAGCAGTACTTC. This encodes CSVARQGHEQYF.

The V and J genes are TRBV14 and TRBJ1-4; D not certain. CDR1 SGHDN and CDR2 FVKESK come from the germline V gene. The CDR3 is made up of 14 amino acids. Trimming took off 4 bases at V and 4 bases at J, with 10 bases between the two ends. The CDR3 loop is CASSLQTGNEKLFF. CDR3 in DNA: TGTGCCAGCAGCCTCCAGACGGGTAATGAAAAACTGTTTTTT.

The chain's CDR3 is CASSPPGALEEKLFF. CDR3 DNA: TGTGCCAGCAGCCCCCCCGGAGCCCTTGAAGAAAAACTGTTTTTT. The rearrangement links TRBV9 to TRBJ1-4; D unresolved. With 4 bases removed from V and 8 bases from J, the gap between germline ends came to 18 bases. From germline, CDR1 is SGDLS and CDR2 YYNGEE. The CDR3 totals 15 residues.

V gene TRBV13 combines with J gene TRBJ1-1; D is unclear. Per the germline V gene, CDR1 is PRHDT and CDR2 is FYEKMQ (reference sequence). Trimming shortened V by 3 bases and J by 0 bases, and 8 bases separated the two germline ends. The CDR3 is 14 residues long. The CDR3 DNA sequence: TGTGCCAGCAGCTTCCGCGGGGTGAACACTGAAGCTTTCTTT. Translation gives CASSFRGVNTEAFF.

The CDR3 protein is CASRRDSSTGELFF. In nucleotides, the CDR3 is TGTGCCAGTCGGCGGGATTCGTCCACCGGGGAGCTGTTTTTT. The chain has TRBV19 and TRBJ2-2, with D tentatively TRBD2 (6 bases). The V end was cut by 8 bases, the J end by 4 bases, with 14 bases between. The germline gives CDR1 LNHDA, CDR2 SQIVND (reference sequence). This CDR3 contains 14 residues.

This clonotype was picked up one time. The chain has TRBV20-1 and TRBJ2-5; 7 positions match TRBD2. The length of the CDR3 is 15 residues. Trimming at V came to 3 bases and at J to 5 bases, leaving 12 bases not matched to a gene. Looked up from germline, CDR1 is DFQATT and CDR2 is SNEGSKA (reference sequence). The CDR3 sequence is CSARRAGVGEETQYF. In DNA, the CDR3 is TGCAGTGCTAGGAGGGCGGGAGTAGGAGAGGAGACCCAGTACTTC.

The V call is TRBV5-1, the J call TRBJ2-5; 8 bases are a match to TRBD1. Judging by the DNA end, TRBJ2-1 fits better; the J call may be wrong. This CDR3 contains 14 residues. CDR1 and CDR2 from the germline V gene are SGHRS and YFSETQ. The CDR3 region is CASHVDRVRNEQFF. The CDR3 DNA sequence: TGCGCCAGCCACGTGGACAGGGTTCGGAATGAGCAGTTCTTC.

The J gene is TRBJ1-5, the V gene TRBV28; D perhaps matches TRBD1 (6 bases). CDR3 length equals 15 residues. In germline, CDR1 is MDHEN, CDR2 SYDVKM. Deletions cut 4 bases from V and 3 bases from J, with 13 bases between. CDR3 in amino acids: CASSSPDSHNQPQHF. In DNA form, the CDR3 reads TGTGCCAGCAGTTCCCCGGACAGTCACAATCAGCCCCAGCATTTT.